Here is one T cell receptor beta chain with its context. Trimming stripped 7 bases from V and 5 bases from J, with 20 bases between. Looked up from germline, CDR1 is SGDLS and CDR2 is YYNGEE. The CDR3 contains 15 residues. This sample stems from a study of blood T cell repertoires in COVID-19. Study details: Acute and convalescent COVID-19 samples came from the United States, Italy and Spain. PBMCs, B-cell-depleted T cells, or T cells were the source of the cDNA or gDNA that made up the material.

As processed by the authors: Quantification of nucleated cells was approximated via reference gene primer amplification. Only in-frame clones appear in the TCRdb table, and some are missing; sequencing was by immunoSEQ multiplex PCR. That table gives V, J and clone size, and the DNA gave D and trimming. The data hold over 200,000 clones, with 86% observed a single time. The source is a man between 25 and 39 years old who had recovered from COVID-19. The rearrangement links TRBV9 to TRBJ2-3, with a possible D match to TRBD1 (6 bases). The sample comprised peripheral blood. CDR3 sequence reads: CASWNGGTGIDTQYF. In nucleotides, the CDR3 is TGTGCCAGCTGGAACGGAGGAACAGGGATAGATACGCAGTATTTT.